These 28 T cell receptor beta chains were all obtained from the same sample, sequenced in a study of cytomegalovirus exposure and HLA in healthy donors. Method: immunoSEQ multiplex PCR; TCRdb's copy keeps in-frame clones and lacks some. The table shows about 220,000 clones, with approximately 88% occurring only once. The sequencing input was PBMCs. The receptors stem from a woman aged 30 to 39 in good health and CMV-seropositive.

V and J are TRBV18 and TRBJ1-2; unclear D gene. The CDR3 runs to 15 residues. V was pared by 3 bases and J by 6 bases, with 17 bases between. Germline V CDR1 and CDR2: KGHSH, LQKENI. CDR3 sequence: CASSPPEATSDGYTF. For the CDR3, the DNA is TGTGCCAGCTCACCTCCTGAGGCGACATCCGATGGCTACACCTTC.

The chain is built from TRBV4-1 and TRBJ2-5, with D possibly TRBD2 on 5 matching bases. The length of the CDR3 is 14 residues. Germline V lookup: CDR1 MGHRA, CDR2 YSYEKL. Trimming pared 4 bases from V and 2 bases from J, leaving 11 bases between. The CDR3 spells CASSPEGSQETQYF. The CDR3 bases are TGCGCCAGCAGCCCAGAGGGCAGTCAAGAGACCCAGTACTTC.

This clone was counted only a few times. The chain carries TRBV5-1 and TRBJ2-7, with TRBD2 identical over 8 bases. Trimming cost V 0 bases and J 5 bases; bases outside gene matches: 4. The CDR3 consists of 14 residues. Germline-derived CDR1 and CDR2 are SGHRS and YFSETQ. CDR3 DNA: TGCGCCAGCAGCTTGGCCACGGGAGGGCACGAGCAGTACTTC. This encodes CASSLATGGHEQYF.

This sequence joins TRBV4-2 and TRBJ2-7; 9 bases match TRBD1. Per germline, CDR1 LGHNA and CDR2 YNFKEQ. This CDR3 spans 16 amino acids. V shed 4 bases, J shed 2 bases, and the junction held 9 bases outside the gene matches. CDR3 sequence reads: CASSRPPGQGPYEQYF. For the CDR3, the DNA is TGTGCCAGCAGCCGGCCACCGGGACAGGGACCCTACGAGCAGTACTTC.

This clone was detected once. The rearrangement joins TRBV11-2 to TRBJ2-7; D is undetermined. CDR1 is SGHAT, CDR2 FQNNGV, per germline. The CDR3 contains 16 residues. V lost 4 bases to trimming and J lost 0 bases, with 16 bases between them. CDR3 DNA: TGTGCCAGCAGCTCGCCCCAAACCGACAACTCCTACGAGCAGTACTTC. Its protein is CASSSPQTDNSYEQYF.

The genes are TRBV29-1 and TRBJ2-7; D is unresolved. CDR1 and CDR2 (germline): SQVTM, ANQGSEA. The CDR3 is made up of 12 amino acids. The V end was cut by 7 bases, the J end by 6 bases, with 16 bases between. The CDR3 DNA follows: TGCAGCGCCACCGGAACATTAGCCGAGCAGTACTTC. Protein: CSATGTLAEQYF.

This clone was seen ten or more times. The chain carries TRBV7-2 and TRBJ1-3, with 7 bases aligning to TRBD1. CDR3 length equals 13 residues. V lost 3 bases and J lost 4; bases outside the gene matches: 0. In germline, CDR1 is SGHTA, CDR2 FQGNSA. The CDR3 region has the DNA TGTGCCAGCAGCTTGGGACAGGGAAACACCATATATTTT. Amino acids: CASSLGQGNTIYF.

V gene TRBV6-5 combines with J gene TRBJ2-7; 8 bases match TRBD2. The germline gives CDR1 MNHEY, CDR2 SVGAGI. The CDR3 has 13 residues. The trim removed 10 bases at V and 7 bases at J, leaving 12 bases unmatched. CDR3 in amino acids: CATGQGAGVEQYF. As DNA, the CDR3 is TGTGCCACCGGCCAGGGAGCGGGAGTTGAGCAGTACTTC.

This rearrangement joins TRBV7-2 to TRBJ2-7; unclear D gene. The CDR3 has 13 residues. Trimming removed 7 bases at V and 2 bases at J, with 12 bases between. Germline CDR1 and CDR2: SGHTA and FQGNSA. The CDR3 DNA reads as TGTGCCAGCACCCCTGCGCGGACCTACGAGCAGTACTTC. It yields the protein CASTPARTYEQYF. The full variable domain, its missing parts supplied by reference TRBV7-2 and TRBJ2-7, is GAGVSQSPSNKVTEKGKDVELRCDPISGHTALYWYRQSLGQGLEFLIYFQGNSAPDKSGLPSDRFSAERTGGSVSTLTIQRTQQEDSAVYLCASTPARTYEQYFGPGTRLTVT.

This chain links TRBV7-9 with TRBJ2-3; TRBD2 matches at 12 bases. Germline V gene lookup returns CDR1 SEHNR and CDR2 FQNEAQ (reference sequence). The V and J ends lost 5 bases and 4 bases, in that order; junction bases with no gene match: 4. This CDR3 is built from 15 residues. The CDR3, as DNA: TGTGCCAGCAGCAAGCTAGCGGGAGGGGCAGATACGCAGTATTTT. It codes for CASSKLAGGADTQYF.

The chain combines TRBV19 with TRBJ2-1; TRBD2 matches at 9 bases. J gave up 8 bases and V 5 bases, and 13 bases lay outside the gene matches. This CDR3 region has 16 residues. Germline CDR1 reads LNHDA; CDR2 reads SQIVND (reference sequence). The CDR3 protein is CASSPLLGLAAHEQFF. The CDR3 DNA follows: TGTGCCAGTAGTCCCCTTTTGGGACTAGCAGCTCATGAGCAGTTCTTC.

This rearrangement joins TRBV2 to TRBJ1-2, with 10 bases matching TRBD1. The V and J ends lost 6 bases and 1 base, in that order; junction bases with no gene match: 2. The CDR3 is made up of 14 amino acids. Germline CDR1 reads SNHLY; CDR2 reads FYNNEI. The CDR3 region has the DNA TGTGCCAGCAGGAGGACAGGGGGTAACTATGGCTACACCTTC. Its protein is CASRRTGGNYGYTF. The variable domain in full, with the rest retrieved from reference TRBV2 and TRBJ1-2, is EPEVTQTPSHQVTQMGQEVILRCVPISNHLYFYWYRQILGQKVEFLVSFYNNEISEKSEIFDDQFSVERPDGSNFTLKIRSTKLEDSAMYFCASRRTGGNYGYTFGSGTRLTVV.

V and J are TRBV6-1 and TRBJ1-5; 8 bases agree with TRBD1. The CDR3 has 14 residues. Germline CDR1 and CDR2: MNHNS and SASEGT. V shed 6 bases, J shed 2 bases, and the junction held 3 bases outside the gene matches. CDR3 bases: TGTGCCAGCAGGGAGGACAGGGGCAATCAGCCCCAGCATTTT. This translates into CASREDRGNQPQHF.

V usage is TRBV4-3 and J usage is TRBJ2-1; no clear D. The germline CDR1 and CDR2 sequences are LGHNA and YSLEER. The CDR3 has 14 residues. V dropped 0 bases and J dropped 2 bases, with 5 bases sitting between them. The CDR3 DNA follows: TGCGCCAGCAGCCAAGATCCCCCCTACAATGAGCAGTTCTTC. As protein: CASSQDPPYNEQFF.

The chain is built from TRBV5-1 and TRBJ1-1; D possibly corresponds to TRBD1 (5 bases). The CDR3 runs to 12 residues. Germline V CDR1 and CDR2: SGHRS, YFSETQ. Trimming removed 1 base at V and 4 bases at J, with 5 bases between. The CDR3 sequence is CASSLRGTEAFF. CDR3 bases: TGCGCCAGCAGCTTGAGGGGCACTGAAGCTTTCTTT.

The genes are TRBV2 and TRBJ2-3; perhaps TRBD2 as D (6 bases). Per germline, CDR1 SNHLY and CDR2 FYNNEI. The CDR3 runs to 16 residues. The V and J ends lost 6 bases and 4 bases respectively, with 20 bases between them. The CDR3 here is CASRSNPTEGPDTQYF. CDR3 nucleotides: TGTGCCAGCAGATCCAATCCAACGGAGGGGCCAGATACGCAGTATTTT.

This rearrangement joins TRBV30 to TRBJ1-1, with TRBD1 matching 7 bases. V lost 3 bases and J lost 4; bases outside the gene matches: 8. Germline CDR1 GTSNPN, CDR2 SVGIG (reference sequence). The CDR3 consists of 14 residues. The DNA of the CDR3 is TGTGCCTGGAGAGCAGGGGGAGAGGGCACTGAAGCTTTCTTT. It is translated as CAWRAGGEGTEAFF.

There are a few counts of this clone. This chain joins TRBV7-9 and TRBJ1-2; D is unclear. Between the trimmed V and J ends, which lost 3 bases and 2 bases, there was a span of 13 bases. There are 15 residues in the CDR3. In germline, CDR1 is SEHNR, CDR2 FQNEAQ (reference sequence). The chain's CDR3 is CASSLGGDTNYGYTF. CDR3 nucleotide sequence: TGTGCCAGCAGCTTGGGAGGAGACACGAACTATGGCTACACCTTC.

In this sample, this clone turned up many times. V usage is TRBV2 and J usage is TRBJ1-5; TRBD1 matches 7 bases. V lost 7 bases, J lost 4 bases, and 4 bases stayed unmatched. The CDR3 runs to 13 residues. From germline, CDR1 is SNHLY and CDR2 FYNNEI. CDR3 bases: TGTGCCAGCACCGGACAGGTGAATCAGCCCCAGCATTTT. It translates to CASTGQVNQPQHF.

This clone was counted between two and nine times. This chain uses TRBV19 with TRBJ1-5; no clear D. The CDR3 runs to 13 residues. Germline CDR1 and CDR2: LNHDA and SQIVND (reference sequence). Between the trimmed V and J ends, which lost 4 bases and 4 bases, there was a span of 8 bases. The CDR3 bases are TGTGCCAGTAGTAATGGCGTGAATCAGCCCCAGCATTTT. Amino acid sequence: CASSNGVNQPQHF.

V gene TRBV9 combines with J gene TRBJ2-1, with 7 bases aligning to TRBD1. Germline CDR1 and CDR2: SGDLS and YYNGEE. The ends lost 1 base at V and 6 bases at J; junction bases unmatched: 7. The CDR3 runs to 15 residues. The CDR3 DNA sequence: TGTGCCAGCAGCGTAACGGGACAGCAAGGCAATGAGCAGTTCTTC. It encodes CASSVTGQQGNEQFF.

V gene TRBV7-2 combines with J gene TRBJ1-2; TRBD1 might be the D (6 bases). The germline V gene encodes CDR1 SGHTA and CDR2 FQGNSA. This CDR3 is 12 amino acids long. Trimming pared 5 bases from V and 4 bases from J, leaving 8 bases between. CDR3 nucleotides: TGTGCCAGCAGCCGACAGGCCTATGGCTACACCTTC. This codes for CASSRQAYGYTF.

This chain links TRBV5-1 with TRBJ2-1, with TRBD2 as a possible D gene (5 bases). Trimming removed 7 bases at V and 9 bases at J, with 26 bases between. Germline CDR1 is SGHRS and CDR2 is YFSETQ. There are 16 residues in the CDR3. DNA of the CDR3: TGCGCCAGCCGGCCGACGGAGGCGTCCTGGATCGGTGAGCAGTTCTTC. This codes for CASRPTEASWIGEQFF.

The rearrangement uses TRBV2 and TRBJ2-5; D call uncertain. CDR3 size: 13 residues. Trimming took off 1 base at V and 3 bases at J, with 6 bases between the two ends. Germline CDR1 is SNHLY and CDR2 is FYNNEI. This chain's CDR3 is CASSEGWEETQYF. The DNA for the CDR3 is TGTGCCAGCAGTGAAGGCTGGGAAGAGACCCAGTACTTC. Filled out from reference TRBV2 and TRBJ2-5, the complete variable domain reads EPEVTQTPSHQVTQMGQEVILRCVPISNHLYFYWYRQILGQKVEFLVSFYNNEISEKSEIFDDQFSVERPDGSNFTLKIRSTKLEDSAMYFCASSEGWEETQYFGPGTRLLVL.

V is TRBV9 and J is TRBJ1-1, with 7 bases matching TRBD1. This CDR3 spans 15 amino acids. J gave up 5 bases and V 3 bases, and 10 bases lay outside the gene matches. The germline CDR1 and CDR2 sequences are SGDLS and YYNGEE. The CDR3 bases are TGTGCCAGCAGCGCCCTCGACAGGGTAGGTACTGAAGCTTTCTTT. Residues: CASSALDRVGTEAFF.

This chain uses TRBV9 with TRBJ1-5; tentatively, D is TRBD1 (5 bases). The CDR3 extends over 15 amino acids. Per the germline V gene, CDR1 is SGDLS and CDR2 is YYNGEE. The V end lost 0 bases, the J end lost 4 bases, and 11 bases lay between the germline ends. In DNA form, the CDR3 reads TGTGCCAGCAGCGTAGATGGGGGTTTGAATCAGCCCCAGCATTTT. Translating it yields CASSVDGGLNQPQHF.

The gene calls are TRBV6-5 and TRBJ2-1; no clear D gene. The CDR3 sequence is 13 residues long. Trimming cost V 0 bases and J 12 bases, with 12 bases left between them. Germline CDR1 reads MNHEY; CDR2 reads SVGAGI. Here the CDR3 reads CASSYSDPKGQFF. CDR3 coding DNA: TGTGCCAGCAGTTACTCGGACCCGAAGGGGCAGTTCTTC.

The rearrangement joins TRBV27 to TRBJ2-5; D gene uncertain. With 8 bases removed from V and 4 bases from J, the gap between germline ends came to 8 bases. The CDR3 contains 11 residues. The germline V gene encodes CDR1 MNHEY and CDR2 SMNVEV (reference sequence). CDR3: CASGPPETQYF. In DNA, the CDR3 is TGTGCCAGCGGTCCCCCAGAGACCCAGTACTTC.